A selection of T cell receptor beta chains follows, all from one sample in a study of regulatory T cells in long-lasting Graves disease. In TCRdb, the multiplex PCR reads were re-called with MiXCR into one record per CDR3 protein. The data contain around 450,000 distinct CDR3 sequences, 15% to 20% of them seen just once; the ten biggest clones take up 12%. A further study also used this sample, focusing on T cells in Graves' hyperthyroidism and ophthalmopathy.

The sample in question was peripheral blood mononuclear cells (PBMCs), obtained at new diagnosis, from a patient treated with antithyroid drugs. All receptors come from a man aged 35 to 55 with Graves disease. Both conserved end residues are part of each CDR3. Each record gives: J gene, V gene, D gene, clone size, CDR3 DNA, CDR3 protein. A D gene is named only where the DNA matches it firmly. Size values are once, few and many counts, or a class for expanded clones, and some rows have none.

>TRBJ1-2|TRBV24-1|TRBD1|few
TGTGCCACCAGTGGAGACAGGGCCTCTAACTATGGCTACACCTTC
CATSGDRASNYGYTF
>TRBJ2-2|TRBV7-2|.|many
TGTGCCAGCAGCAGAAACAGCGCGAACACCGGGGAGCTGTTTTTT
CASSRNSANTGELFF
>TRBJ2-5|TRBV3-1|TRBD1|.
TGTGCCAGCAGCCAACCGGGACAGGGGGGAGAGACCCAGTACTTC
CASSQPGQGGETQYF
>TRBJ1-2|TRBV10-3|.|.
TGTGCCATCAGTGAGTCAGGTCTCAACTATGGCTACACCTTC
CAISESGLNYGYTF
>TRBJ2-2|TRBV9|TRBD2|few
TGTGCCAGCAGCGTTAGCGGGAGAGGGACCGGGGAGCTGTTTTTT
CASSVSGRGTGELFF
>TRBJ1-4|TRBV6-1|TRBD1|many
TGTGCCAGCAGTGAAAGCGGCAGGGGGTGGGAAAAACTGTTTTTT
CASSESGRGWEKLFF
>TRBJ2-5|TRBV27|.|many
TGTGCCAGCAGTTTACAAGGGCCCACCCGAGAGACCCAGTACTTC
CASSLQGPTRETQYF
>TRBJ2-5|TRBV5-6|.|many
TGTGCCAGCAGACAGGGACTTTTCCAAGAGACCCAGTACTTC
CASRQGLFQETQYF
>TRBJ2-3|TRBV20-1|TRBD2|many
TGCAGTGCAGGACTAGCGGGAGGCAGTTATTTT
CSAGLAGGSYF
>TRBJ1-5|TRBV19|.|.
TGTGCCAGCCATCCCACGGCGGGGGGCAGGAGCAATCAGCCCCAGCATTTT
CASHPTAGGRSNQPQHF
>TRBJ2-7|TRBV7-3|TRBD2|.
TGTGCCAGCAGCGCAGACGGACTAGCGCGATCCTACGAGCAGTACTTC
CASSADGLARSYEQYF
>TRBJ2-4|TRBV3-1|.|many
TGTGCCAGCAGCCAGTTATCAGCAGCCAAAAACATTCAGTACTTC
CASSQLSAAKNIQYF
>TRBJ2-5|TRBV29-1|TRBD1|few
TGCAGCGTTGCCACAGGGGTGGAGACCCAGTACTTC
CSVATGVETQYF
>TRBJ1-5|TRBV30|.|many
TGTGCCTGGAGTTTAAAGGGCAGGCAGCCCCAGCATTTT
CAWSLKGRQPQHF
>TRBJ2-7|TRBV7-2|.|many
TGTGCCAGCAGCTTCGACATAAACCCCCTCTACGAGCAGTACTTC
CASSFDINPLYEQYF
>TRBJ2-3|TRBV3-1|TRBD1|.
TGTGCCAGCAGCCAAGCTGGGACAGGAGGAATCAGAGATACGCAGTATTTT
CASSQAGTGGIRDTQYF
>TRBJ2-1|TRBV29-1|.|many
TGCAGCGTTGAACCACCGTCCAGTTCCAATGAGCAGTTCTTC
CSVEPPSSSNEQFF
>TRBJ1-6|TRBV12-3/TRBV12-4|.|.
TGTGCCAGCAGCTCTCAGGGAAACTATAATTCACCCCTCCACTTT
CASSSQGNYNSPLHF
>TRBJ2-2|TRBV6-1|.|few
TGTGCCAGCAGTGACTCGGGAGACACCGGGGAGCTGTTTTTT
CASSDSGDTGELFF
>TRBJ1-1|TRBV3-1|TRBD1|many
TGTGCCAGCAGCCCGTGGGACAGGGGGGGCACTGAAGCTTTCTTT
CASSPWDRGGTEAFF
>TRBJ1-1|TRBV10-3|.|many
TGTGCCATCAGTGAGCAGTCGGGCGGCACTGAAGCTTTCTTT
CAISEQSGGTEAFF
>TRBJ1-5|TRBV29-1|.|.
TGCAGCGCCTCAGGAATCAATCAGCCCCAGCATTTT
CSASGINQPQHF
>TRBJ1-1|TRBV28|.|many
TGTGCCAGCAGTTTATTTACAGTCCCTGAAGCTTTCTTT
CASSLFTVPEAFF
>TRBJ2-1|TRBV29-1|TRBD2|few
TGCAGCGCCGGGACTAGTTATGAGCAGTTCTTC
CSAGTSYEQFF
>TRBJ2-7|TRBV4-2|TRBD1|few
TGTGCCAGCAGCCAAGATGTCACAGGGGGATACTACGAGCAGTACTTC
CASSQDVTGGYYEQYF